The 31 T cell receptor beta chains below come from one sample, sequenced in a study of shared clonotypes between healthy human individuals. Assay used: immunoSEQ multiplex PCR; TCRdb lists only in-frame clones, some missing. Counted here are approximately 2.1 million clones, approximately 95% occurring once; the ten biggest clones make up 0.39%. The specimen was naive CD4+ T cells from PBMCs. Described subset: CD45RA+ positively selected. The receptors were gathered from a man younger than 30 in good health. Some clones in this sample may be carry-over from other donors' samples.

This chain joins TRBV9 and TRBJ2-7; the D is unclear. The V and J ends lost 0 bases and 7 bases respectively, with 14 bases between them. CDR3 length equals 14 residues. Germline CDR1 is SGDLS and CDR2 is YYNGEE. For the CDR3, the DNA is TGTGCCAGCAGCGTAGATCTGGGCCTACGTGAGCAGTACTTC. Translated, it gives CASSVDLGLREQYF.

The rearrangement joins TRBV19 to TRBJ1-5; 9 positions match TRBD1. Germline loops: CDR1 LNHDA, CDR2 SQIVND (reference sequence). This CDR3 region has 13 residues. J lost 6 bases, V lost 7 bases, and 4 bases had no gene match. In DNA, the CDR3 is TGTGCCAGTAAGGACAGGGGACGTCAGCCCCAGCATTTT. This gives the protein CASKDRGRQPQHF. The whole variable domain, filled in from reference TRBV19 and TRBJ1-5, reads DGGITQSPKYLFRKEGQNVTLSCEQNLNHDAMYWYRQDPGQGLRLIYYSQIVNDFQKGDIAEGYSVSREKKESFPLTVTSAQKNPTAFYLCASKDRGRQPQHFGDGTRLSIL.

The chain employs TRBV5-6 and TRBJ2-7; the D is unclear. Germline V lookup: CDR1 SGHDT, CDR2 YYEEEE. V lost 2 bases to trimming and J lost 0 bases, with 6 bases between them. The CDR3 has 13 amino acids. The CDR3 sequence is CASSFGSSYEQYF. In nucleotides, the CDR3 is TGTGCCAGCAGCTTCGGAAGCTCCTACGAGCAGTACTTC.

This sequence joins TRBV5-1 and TRBJ1-1, with 8 bases identical to TRBD1. Germline CDR1 reads SGHRS; CDR2 reads YFSETQ. The V gene end was trimmed by 3 bases and the J gene end by 1 base; junction bases not matched to a gene: 11. This CDR3 is 17 amino acids long. The CDR3 reads CASSYTTYDRGNTEAFF. The CDR3 nucleotides read TGCGCCAGCAGCTACACCACTTACGACAGGGGGAACACTGAAGCTTTCTTT. Complete variable domain (other parts from reference TRBV5-1 and TRBJ1-1): KAGVTQTPRYLIKTRGQQVTLSCSPISGHRSVSWYQQTPGQGLQFLFEYFSETQRNKGNFPGRFSGRQFSNSRSEMNVSTLELGDSALYLCASSYTTYDRGNTEAFFGQGTRLTVV.

The sample holds one count of this clone. This sequence joins TRBV2 and TRBJ2-4; the D is unclear. The CDR3 spans 12 residues. Trimming stripped 6 bases from V and 2 bases from J, with 5 bases between. Germline V gives CDR1 SNHLY, CDR2 FYNNEI. Here the CDR3 reads CASRVSKNIQYF. The CDR3 DNA reads TGTGCCAGCAGGGTATCCAAAAACATTCAGTACTTC.

Remarks on this clone: Other DNA sequences from this sample encode an identical CDR3 as well. V and J are TRBV7-3 and TRBJ2-1; 7 positions match TRBD2. Germline V lookup: CDR1 SGHTA, CDR2 FQGTGA. The CDR3 totals 15 residues. The J segment lost 2 bases and the V segment lost 5 bases, leaving 6 bases of the junction unmatched. The CDR3 here is CASSLGGGTYNEQFF. The CDR3 DNA reads as TGTGCCAGCAGCCTCGGCGGGGGAACCTACAATGAGCAGTTCTTC.

The gene calls are TRBV7-8 and TRBJ2-7; weak D call: TRBD2 (5 bases). The CDR3 covers 16 residues. The germline V and J ends were trimmed by 0 bases and 9 bases, with 21 bases remaining between them. The germline V gene encodes CDR1 SGHVS and CDR2 FQNEAQ. The CDR3 spells CASSLAGAAGRVWQYF. In nucleotides, the CDR3 is TGTGCCAGCAGCTTAGCGGGCGCGGCGGGCCGTGTTTGGCAGTACTTC.

The chain joins TRBV5-1 to TRBJ1-4; D remains ambiguous. Trimming shortened V by 4 bases and J by 1 base, and 11 bases separated the two germline ends. Germline-derived CDR1 and CDR2 are SGHRS and YFSETQ. The CDR3 spans 15 residues. CDR3 bases: TGCGCCAGCAGCGTTTCAGGTGGAACTAATGAAAAACTGTTTTTT. Translating it yields CASSVSGGTNEKLFF.

Note on this clone: Other DNA sequences in the sample encode the same CDR3. The CDR3 DNA sequence: TGTGCCATCAGTGAGTCGACAGTTAACTATGGCTACACCTTC. Translation: CAISESTVNYGYTF. This chain connects TRBV10-3 to TRBJ1-2, with D possibly matching TRBD1 (5 bases). CDR1 is ENHRY, CDR2 SYGVKD, per germline. CDR3 length: 14 residues. V was cut by 0 bases and J by 1 base, with 6 bases left in between.

This chain uses TRBV5-1 with TRBJ1-3; 7 positions agree with TRBD1. This CDR3 is built from 15 residues. V lost 4 bases to trimming and J lost 4 bases; unmatched junction nucleotides: 8. Germline V gives CDR1 SGHRS, CDR2 YFSETQ. CDR3 bases: TGCGCCAGCAGCCCTACAGGGGTAGGCGGAAACACCATATATTTT. This encodes CASSPTGVGGNTIYF.

The rearrangement joins TRBV28 to TRBJ1-4; D is unresolved. Between the trimmed V and J ends, which lost 6 bases and 1 base, there was a span of 12 bases. Germline V gene sequence: CDR1 MDHEN, CDR2 SYDVKM. The CDR3 is 15 residues long. The DNA of the CDR3 is TGTGCCAGCAGCCGTTGGTTGCAAACTAATGAAAAACTGTTTTTT. Translated: CASSRWLQTNEKLFF. Supplemented by reference TRBV28 and TRBJ1-4, the full variable domain reads DVKVTQSSRYLVKRTGEKVFLECVQDMDHENMFWYRQDPGLGLRLIYFSYDVKMKEKGDIPEGYSVSREKKERFSLILESASTNQTSMYLCASSRWLQTNEKLFFGSGTQLSVL.

The chain joins TRBV27 to TRBJ2-3, with D possibly TRBD2 on 5 matching bases. There are 17 residues in the CDR3. Trimming removed 4 bases from V and 1 base from J, with 18 bases in between. In germline, CDR1 is MNHEY, CDR2 SMNVEV (reference sequence). The CDR3 DNA reads TGTGCCAGCAGTTACCTAGGGCCACTAGGTGGCACAGATACGCAGTATTTT. This translates into CASSYLGPLGGTDTQYF.

Turning to this clone: The sample holds other DNA sequences that translate to the same CDR3. The chain links TRBV5-6 to TRBJ2-1; 11 bases fit TRBD2. CDR3 length: 15 residues. The germline gives CDR1 SGHDT, CDR2 YYEEEE. The ends lost 3 bases at V and 4 bases at J; junction bases unmatched: 3. The CDR3 spells CASSSTSGSYNEQFF. In DNA, the CDR3 is TGTGCCAGCAGCTCCACTAGCGGGAGTTACAATGAGCAGTTCTTC. Filled out from reference TRBV5-6 and TRBJ2-1, the complete variable domain reads DAGVTQSPTHLIKTRGQQVTLRCSPKSGHDTVSWYQQALGQGPQFIFQYYEEEERQRGNFPDRFSGHQFPNYSSELNVNALLLGDSALYLCASSSTSGSYNEQFFGPGTRLTVL.

The rearrangement links TRBV4-3 to TRBJ1-1; tentatively, D is TRBD1 (6 bases). The CDR3 sequence is 21 residues long. CDR1 and CDR2 from the germline V gene are LGHNA and YSLEER. V lost 1 base, J lost 2 bases, and 29 bases lay in between. CDR3 in amino acids: CASSQVSLGTGWAVGNTEAFF. The DNA for the CDR3 is TGCGCCAGCAGCCAAGTATCCCTCGGAACAGGGTGGGCGGTGGGAAACACTGAAGCTTTCTTT.

The chain recombines TRBV7-3 with TRBJ2-5; weak D call: TRBD1 (5 bases). Trimming removed 5 bases from V and 1 base from J, with 8 bases in between. Looked up from germline, CDR1 is SGHTA and CDR2 is FQGTGA. The CDR3 runs 13 residues. The CDR3 protein is CASSRTPQETQYF. CDR3 nucleotide sequence: TGTGCCAGCAGCAGGACACCCCAAGAGACCCAGTACTTC.

The rearrangement joins TRBV7-3 to TRBJ2-7; D uncertain. Trimming shortened V by 2 bases and J by 2 bases, and 7 bases separated the two germline ends. The CDR3 is made up of 13 amino acids. Germline V gene lookup returns CDR1 SGHTA and CDR2 FQGTGA. The CDR3 coding sequence is TGTGCCAGCAGCTTACTGGCAGCCTACGAGCAGTACTTC. Translation: CASSLLAAYEQYF.

The genes are TRBV7-8 and TRBJ2-7; D not certain. The CDR3 is made up of 15 amino acids. V was trimmed by 5 bases and J by 0 bases, leaving 14 bases between them. Germline V gene data show CDR1 as SGHVS and CDR2 as FQNEAQ. DNA of the CDR3: TGTGCCAGCAGCCCTTGGGCGACGAGCTCCTACGAGCAGTACTTC. It translates to CASSPWATSSYEQYF.

This chain uses TRBV7-8 with TRBJ1-1; D is uncertain. Germline V gene lookup returns CDR1 SGHVS and CDR2 FQNEAQ. The V gene lost 5 bases and the J gene lost 7 bases, with 8 bases spanning the gap. CDR3 length: 11 residues. Here the CDR3 reads CASSGAFEAFF. The DNA of the CDR3 is TGTGCCAGCAGCGGAGCGTTTGAAGCTTTCTTT.

The chain is built from TRBV9 and TRBJ2-2; D may correspond to TRBD1 or TRBD2 (6 bases each). Trimming took off 0 bases at V and 7 bases at J, with 13 bases between the two ends. The V gene's germline CDR1 is SGDLS and CDR2 YYNGEE. The CDR3 consists of 15 residues. CDR3 protein: CASSVAGGRGGELFF. The CDR3, as DNA: TGTGCCAGCAGCGTAGCTGGGGGGCGCGGCGGGGAGCTGTTTTTT.

The CDR3 is CASSLDSGTGERDGELFF. CDR3 coding DNA: TGTGCCAGCAGCTTAGATTCTGGGACAGGGGAACGGGACGGGGAGCTGTTTTTT. The rearrangement uses TRBV11-3 and TRBJ2-2; 10 bases align to TRBD1. After removal of 0 bases from V and 7 bases from J, the junction contained 11 bases not matched to a gene. Germline assignment: CDR1 SGHNT and CDR2 YENEEA. CDR3 length equals 18 residues.

The V and J genes are TRBV28 and TRBJ1-2; D might be TRBD1 (6 bases). Trimming stripped 5 bases from V and 4 bases from J, with 17 bases between. This CDR3 is built from 15 residues. CDR1 and CDR2 (germline): MDHEN, SYDVKM. CDR3: CASSPANRVLYGYTF. CDR3 coding DNA: TGTGCCAGCAGTCCAGCAAACAGGGTTCTCTATGGCTACACCTTC.

This chain uses TRBV2 with TRBJ2-5; the D gene is possibly TRBD2 (5 bases). The V end lost 7 bases, the J end lost 5 bases, and 11 bases lay between the germline ends. Germline V CDR1 and CDR2: SNHLY, FYNNEI. CDR3 length equals 12 residues. As DNA, the CDR3 is TGTGCCAGCAACGGGGATCAGGAGACCCAGTACTTC. Protein product: CASNGDQETQYF.

This clone was seen more than once but under ten times. The sample holds other DNA sequences that translate to the same CDR3. In DNA, the CDR3 is TGTGCCAGCTCACCACTCGCCGGGGATGGCTACACCTTC. It is translated as CASSPLAGDGYTF. V gene TRBV18 combines with J gene TRBJ1-2; D remains ambiguous. The CDR3 loop spans 13 amino acids. CDR1 and CDR2 (germline): KGHSH, LQKENI. V shed 1 base and J shed 6 bases, with 9 bases lying between them.

This clone was picked up a small number of times. V gene TRBV28 combines with J gene TRBJ1-6, with 10 bases fitting TRBD1. V was pared by 5 bases and J by 10 bases, with 5 bases of the junction left unmatched. In germline, CDR1 is MDHEN, CDR2 SYDVKM. There are 14 residues in the CDR3. Written as DNA, the CDR3 is TGTGCCAGCAGTGGGGGGACAGGGGTGTCACCCCTCCACTTT. It yields the protein CASSGGTGVSPLHF.

This chain links TRBV7-2 with TRBJ2-5; 10 bases map to TRBD2. Germline V CDR1 and CDR2: SGHTA, FQGNSA. V dropped 3 bases and J dropped 5; count of bases not matched to a gene: 12. The CDR3 has 17 residues. The DNA for the CDR3 is TGTGCCAGCAGCTTGGGGTTCCTAGCGGGAGCCGGTGAGACCCAGTACTTC. Translated, it gives CASSLGFLAGAGETQYF.

The sample holds one count of this clone. Other DNA sequences in the sample encode the same CDR3. This chain joins TRBV2 and TRBJ1-5, with D hard to call. The CDR3 extends over 13 amino acids. Germline values: CDR1 SNHLY, CDR2 FYNNEI. Deletions cut 8 bases from V and 1 base from J, with 9 bases between. DNA for the CDR3: TGTGCCAGCTCCGGGGAGAGCAATCAGCCCCAGCATTTT. This encodes CASSGESNQPQHF.

The V gene is TRBV18, the J gene TRBJ1-1; D perhaps matches TRBD1 (5 bases). Trimming took off 5 bases at V and 3 bases at J, with 10 bases between the two ends. Germline V gene sequence: CDR1 KGHSH, CDR2 LQKENI. CDR3 size: 13 residues. CDR3 residues: CASSSGRDTEAFF. The CDR3 DNA sequence: TGTGCCAGCTCATCGGGACGGGACACTGAAGCTTTCTTT.

The CDR3 here is CASSHDRLRETQYF. The CDR3 DNA sequence: TGTGCCAGCAGCCATGACAGGCTCAGGGAGACCCAGTACTTC. The chain combines TRBV5-4 with TRBJ2-5; tentatively, D is TRBD1 (6 bases). Germline V gene sequence: CDR1 SGHNT, CDR2 YYREEE (reference sequence). V gave up 4 bases and J gave up 5 bases, with 15 bases separating them. This CDR3 spans 14 amino acids.

The rearrangement links TRBV30 to TRBJ1-5, with D possibly matching TRBD1 (6 bases). Germline V gene lookup returns CDR1 GTSNPN and CDR2 SVGIG (reference sequence). The ends were cut back, 2 bases at V and 6 bases at J, with 14 bases in the middle. CDR3 size: 14 residues. The DNA of the CDR3 is TGTGCCTGGAGTTCAGGGGAGGGGGGTCAGCCCCAGCATTTT. Its translation is CAWSSGEGGQPQHF.

This clone was detected only a few times. CDR3 DNA sequence: TGTGCCAGCAGTTATAGGGACAGGGCTGGCTACACCTTC. Amino acid sequence: CASSYRDRAGYTF. The chain carries TRBV6-6 and TRBJ1-2; 9 nucleotides agree with TRBD1. This CDR3 has 13 residues. The V gene's germline CDR1 is MNHNY and CDR2 SVGAGI (reference sequence). V shed 3 bases, J shed 7 bases, and the junction held 3 bases outside the gene matches.

The CDR3 loop is CASKRSGTYEQYF. CDR3 DNA: TGTGCCAGCAAGAGGAGCGGAACCTACGAGCAGTACTTC. The chain couples TRBV2 to TRBJ2-7; D possibly corresponds to TRBD2 (5 bases). V gave up 7 bases and J gave up 2 bases, with 12 bases separating them. Germline lookup yields CDR1 SNHLY and CDR2 FYNNEI. The CDR3 is made up of 13 amino acids.